These T cell receptor beta chains were read from a single sample in a study of T cell clones after liver transplantation. TCRdb's table, derived via immunoSEQ multiplex PCR, lists solely in-frame clones and lacks some. The sample contains 98,000 or so clones, around 86% of which appear only once. Sequences were derived from CD4+ T cells from blood, sampled before liver transplant. All receptors come from a human donor who received a liver transplant. Both conserved end residues are part of each CDR3. The D gene is left open where the match is weak. Clone size is not always given. Where it is, it says once, few, many or a class for expanded clones.

clone_size	j_call	v_call	d_call	cdr3_nt	cdr3_aa
-	TRBJ2-3	TRBV5-1	-	TGCGCCAGCAGCTTAGGTAGCCCAGATACGCAGTATTTT	CASSLGSPDTQYF
-	TRBJ2-5	TRBV5-5	-	TGTGCCAGCAGCCCCAGGTGGGGAGGCGGTGAGACCCAGTACTTC	CASSPRWGGGETQYF
-	TRBJ1-1	TRBV7-9	TRBD1	TGTGCCAGCACCCCGAGGACAGGGAGGAACACTGAAGCTTTCTTT	CASTPRTGRNTEAFF
-	TRBJ2-7	TRBV10-3	TRBD2	TGTGCCATCAGGACCGGGACTAGCTCCTACGAGCAGTACTTC	CAIRTGTSSYEQYF
few	TRBJ2-5	TRBV19	-	TGTGCCAGTAGTTCAGGGTTGGAGACCCAGTACTTC	CASSSGLETQYF
-	TRBJ2-2	TRBV7-3	TRBD1	TGTGCCAGCAGCCCCCAGAAGACAGGGGGAGCCGGGGAGCTGTTTTTT	CASSPQKTGGAGELFF
-	TRBJ1-5	TRBV27	-	TGTGCCAGCAGCCTACCTGGGTTGAATCAGCCCCAGCATTTT	CASSLPGLNQPQHF
-	TRBJ2-7	TRBV7-2	TRBD2	TGTGCCAGCAGCCTTCGAGAAGCGGGGGGCCCGTACGAGCAGTACTTC	CASSLREAGGPYEQYF
-	TRBJ2-5	TRBV5-4	-	TGTGCCAGCAGCTCGACTGGGAGGGAGACCCAGTACTTC	CASSSTGRETQYF
-	TRBJ1-5	TRBV19	-	TGTGCTAGTTTAGACCAGATCGGGGGCTGGAATCAGCCCCAGCATTTT	CASLDQIGGWNQPQHF
-	TRBJ1-4	TRBV5-1	TRBD1	TGCGCCAGCAGCTCGCAGGGGGCCGGCCCTAATGAAAAACTGTTTTTT	CASSSQGAGPNEKLFF
once	TRBJ2-1	TRBV11-2	TRBD2	TGTGCCAGCAGCTTCACTAGCGGAACCTACAATGAGCAGTTCTTC	CASSFTSGTYNEQFF
-	TRBJ2-3	TRBV5-1	TRBD2	TGCGCCAGCAGCTCCACTAGCGGGGGGACAGATACGCAGTATTTT	CASSSTSGGTDTQYF
-	TRBJ1-3	TRBV29-1	-	TGCAGCGTTGTTGGGACTGATCTCTATGGAAACACCATATATTTT	CSVVGTDLYGNTIYF
-	TRBJ2-3	TRBV6-1	TRBD1	TGTGCCAGCAGTGGACAGGGTGGTATGAGCACAGATACGCAGTATTTT	CASSGQGGMSTDTQYF
many	TRBJ1-1	TRBV4-2	-	TGTGCCAGCAGCCAAGACACGGGACGTCGGGCTTTCTTT	CASSQDTGRRAFF
-	TRBJ1-1	TRBV19	TRBD1	TGTGCCAGTAGTGTCACAGGGGTAAACACTGAAGCTTTCTTT	CASSVTGVNTEAFF
-	TRBJ1-2	TRBV27	TRBD1	TGTGCCAGCAGCCCTAGGTTGGGACAGGGGTACGGCTACACCTTC	CASSPRLGQGYGYTF
-	TRBJ1-4	TRBV7-9	-	TGTGCCAGCAGCTATGTGAATGAAAAACTGTTTTTT	CASSYVNEKLFF
-	TRBJ1-2	TRBV27	TRBD1	TGTGCCAGCAGAGGAACAGGGACAGCTGCGGGCTACACCTTC	CASRGTGTAAGYTF
-	TRBJ2-3	TRBV5-4	-	TGTGCCAGCAGCTTGAGACTATTGGAGGTTTCTAGCACAGATACGCAGTATTTT	CASSLRLLEVSSTDTQYF
few	TRBJ1-1	TRBV2	-	TGTGCCAGCAGTGAAGCCAACGGGGGGTGGGCTTTCTTT	CASSEANGGWAFF
-	TRBJ2-7	TRBV5-1	TRBD1	TGCGCCAGCAGCTTGGGACAGGGATCCTACGAGCAGTACTTC	CASSLGQGSYEQYF
few	TRBJ2-1	TRBV5-4	TRBD1	TGTGCCAGCAGCTATACCACAGGGGGCTTTGGTGAGCAGTTCTTC	CASSYTTGGFGEQFF
-	TRBJ1-1	TRBV5-1	-	TGCGCCAGCAGCACAACCGACAGCCCGAACACTGAAGCTTTCTTT	CASSTTDSPNTEAFF
-	TRBJ2-2	TRBV7-3	-	TGTGCCAGCAGCCCCCTTGTCGGAGGGGTGAACACCGGGGAGCTGTTTTTT	CASSPLVGGVNTGELFF
once	TRBJ1-5	TRBV7-2	-	TGTGCCAGCAGAACGACCAACAGTGCGCCCCAGCATTTT	CASRTTNSAPQHF
-	TRBJ2-2	TRBV9	TRBD2	TGTGCCAGCAGCCGCGGGAGTGTGAACACCGGGGAGCTGTTTTTT	CASSRGSVNTGELFF
once	TRBJ2-2	TRBV7-7	-	TGTGCCAGCAGCTACAGCCACCTGAACACCGGGGAGCTGTTTTTT	CASSYSHLNTGELFF
-	TRBJ1-6	TRBV7-8	-	TGTGCCAGCAGCTTCTTGGACAGTGGGCCTTCACCCCTCCACTTT	CASSFLDSGPSPLHF
-	TRBJ1-5	TRBV4-2	-	TGTGCCAGCAGCCATTCGACGTTGGGGGCGAATCAGCCCCAGCATTTT	CASSHSTLGANQPQHF
few	TRBJ2-1	TRBV6-5	TRBD2	TGTGCCAGCAGCCCGACTAGCGGGCCCTACAATGAGCAGTTCTTC	CASSPTSGPYNEQFF
-	TRBJ2-7	TRBV28	-	TGTGCCAGCAGCCCCCTTGGCTACGAGCAGTACTTC	CASSPLGYEQYF
-	TRBJ2-3	TRBV23-1	-	TGCGCCAGCAGCCCTCCTAAGACGGTCCCCACAGATACGCAGTATTTT	CASSPPKTVPTDTQYF
-	TRBJ1-1	TRBV9	-	TGTGCCAGCAGCGGGACAAGGGCGGGCACTGAAGCTTTCTTT	CASSGTRAGTEAFF
-	TRBJ2-7	TRBV5-6	-	TGTGCCAGCAGCCACTGGGGCCTTTCCAACTACGAGCAGTACTTC	CASSHWGLSNYEQYF
-	TRBJ2-2	TRBV5-1	TRBD1	TGCGCCAGCAGTTGGACAGGGGACACCGGGGAGCTGTTTTTT	CASSWTGDTGELFF
-	TRBJ1-3	TRBV6-1	-	TGTGCCAGCAGTGAACATTTGACTGGAAACACCATATATTTT	CASSEHLTGNTIYF
-	TRBJ2-1	TRBV6-1	TRBD2	TGTGCCAGCAGGTTACTAGCGGGAGCCCCCAATGAGCAGTTCTTC	CASRLLAGAPNEQFF
few	TRBJ1-6	TRBV6-7	TRBD1	TGTGCCAGCAGTTACGGGACAGGGTTTAGCTCCTATAATTCACCCCTCCACTTT	CASSYGTGFSSYNSPLHF
-	TRBJ2-3	TRBV6-5	TRBD2	TGTGCCAGCAAAGGTAGCGGGGGTTTGACAGATACGCAGTATTTT	CASKGSGGLTDTQYF
-	TRBJ2-2	TRBV27	TRBD1	TGTGCCAGCAGTTTATTGGGACAGGGGCCATCATTGAACACCGGGGAGCTGTTTTTT	CASSLLGQGPSLNTGELFF
-	TRBJ1-6	TRBV6-1	-	TGTGCCAGCAGATACAGGGAGCCACCCCTCCACTTT	CASRYREPPLHF
-	TRBJ2-1	TRBV9	-	TGTGCCAGCAGCGTGTCCTACAATGAGCAGTTCTTC	CASSVSYNEQFF
few	TRBJ1-2	TRBV6-1	-	TGTGCCAGCAGTGAGGCGGGCCGGTATGGCTACACCTTC	CASSEAGRYGYTF
-	TRBJ2-1	TRBV27	-	TGTGCCAGCAGCCGTAGCGGCCTCTCCTACAATGAGCAGTTCTTC	CASSRSGLSYNEQFF
-	TRBJ2-7	TRBV5-1	-	TGCGCCAGCAGCTTTGACTACAACGAGCAGTACTTC	CASSFDYNEQYF
few	TRBJ2-3	TRBV2	TRBD2	TGTGCCAGCAGAAGCGGGACGGAGGTGGATACGCAGTATTTT	CASRSGTEVDTQYF
-	TRBJ1-5	TRBV6-1	TRBD1	TGTGCCAGCAGTGAACGGGCAATGACAGGGGGCTTTCAGCCCCAGCATTTT	CASSERAMTGGFQPQHF
-	TRBJ2-5	TRBV15	-	TGTGCCACCAGCGGAATGGGGGGCCTTCAAGAGACCCAGTACTTC	CATSGMGGLQETQYF
-	TRBJ2-1	TRBV6-6	TRBD2	TGTGCCAGCAGCCAGGGACTAGCGGGGGCCGAGCAGTTCTTC	CASSQGLAGAEQFF
-	TRBJ1-5	TRBV6-5	-	TGTGCCAGCGGGGGGGTCGCGGCCCAGCATTTT	CASGGVAAQHF
-	TRBJ1-1	TRBV4-1	-	TGCGCCAGCAGCCAACAAGACAGAGTGAACACTGAAGCTTTCTTT	CASSQQDRVNTEAFF
-	TRBJ2-3	TRBV7-3	-	TGTGCCAGCAGCACCACCGGGACTTTGACCACAGATACGCAGTATTTT	CASSTTGTLTTDTQYF
-	TRBJ2-7	TRBV5-6	-	TGTGCCAGCAGCTTGGTGGGAGGGGGAGGGACCTACGAGCAGTACTTC	CASSLVGGGGTYEQYF